The rows below give T cell receptor beta chains drawn from one sample of a study of cytotoxic CD8 clonotypes in ibrutinib-treated CLL. Generated by immunoSEQ multiplex PCR, the TCRdb table keeps only in-frame clones and is missing some. The top ten hold around 28% of the sample, which has tens of thousands of clones, approximately 68% seen once. This specimen was PBMCs, taken after 24 months of ibrutinib treatment. These receptors all come from a human donor with chronic lymphocytic leukemia. The CDR3 runs from the conserved cysteine through the conserved F or W. A D gene is named only where the DNA matches it firmly. Size is omitted from some rows. Given values are once, few, many or a class for expanded clones.

j_call: TRBJ1-2
clone_size: .
d_call: TRBD1
v_call: TRBV7-9
cdr3_nt: TGTGCCAGCAGCTTAAAGGGGGCGCTTGGCTACACCTTC
cdr3_aa: CASSLKGALGYTF

j_call: TRBJ2-3
clone_size: once
d_call: .
v_call: TRBV9
cdr3_nt: TGTGCCAGCAGCGTAGGGCCAGCCCCAGATACGCAGTATTTT
cdr3_aa: CASSVGPAPDTQYF

j_call: TRBJ2-2
clone_size: .
d_call: .
v_call: TRBV19
cdr3_nt: TGTGCCAGTAGTAACCCCAACACCGGGGAGCTGTTTTTT
cdr3_aa: CASSNPNTGELFF

j_call: TRBJ1-4
clone_size: .
d_call: .
v_call: TRBV7-9
cdr3_nt: TGTGCCAGCAGCTCGAGCATCGGGGTGGACGGTGAAAAACTGTTTTTT
cdr3_aa: CASSSSIGVDGEKLFF

j_call: TRBJ1-2
clone_size: few
d_call: .
v_call: TRBV27
cdr3_nt: TGTGCCAGCAGACGAACAGGGAACTATGGCTACACCTTC
cdr3_aa: CASRRTGNYGYTF

j_call: TRBJ1-1
clone_size: few
d_call: .
v_call: TRBV10-3
cdr3_nt: TGTGCCATCAGTGAGTCCGCCGGGGGCACTGAAGCTTTCTTT
cdr3_aa: CAISESAGGTEAFF

j_call: TRBJ2-7
clone_size: .
d_call: .
v_call: TRBV6-5
cdr3_nt: TGTGCCAGCAGGGGGACCGGGGGCTACGAGCAGTACTTC
cdr3_aa: CASRGTGGYEQYF

j_call: TRBJ1-5
clone_size: .
d_call: .
v_call: TRBV18
cdr3_nt: TGTGCCAGCTCGCGATGGCCTCAGGGAGGAGGCAATCAGCCCCAGCATTTT
cdr3_aa: CASSRWPQGGGNQPQHF

j_call: TRBJ2-7
clone_size: .
d_call: .
v_call: TRBV27
cdr3_nt: TGTGCCAGCAGTTTATCGGCCGGGGGATGGGGCTCCTACGAGCAGTACTTC
cdr3_aa: CASSLSAGGWGSYEQYF

j_call: TRBJ2-5
clone_size: .
d_call: .
v_call: TRBV7-9
cdr3_nt: TGTGCCAGCAGCACCTTACCGGAGACCCAGTACTTC
cdr3_aa: CASSTLPETQYF

j_call: TRBJ2-1
clone_size: .
d_call: .
v_call: TRBV27
cdr3_nt: TGTGCCAGCAGTTTGCCCGGCAGGGCCTACAATGAGCAGTTCTTC
cdr3_aa: CASSLPGRAYNEQFF

j_call: TRBJ1-3
clone_size: .
d_call: .
v_call: TRBV7-9
cdr3_nt: TGTGCCAGCATAAGTTGGAACAGGGTAGGAAACACCATATATTTT
cdr3_aa: CASISWNRVGNTIYF

j_call: TRBJ1-2
clone_size: .
d_call: TRBD1
v_call: TRBV5-6
cdr3_nt: TGTGCCAGCAGCTCCACCGGGACAGGGGGTAGAGGGGGCTACACCTTC
cdr3_aa: CASSSTGTGGRGGYTF